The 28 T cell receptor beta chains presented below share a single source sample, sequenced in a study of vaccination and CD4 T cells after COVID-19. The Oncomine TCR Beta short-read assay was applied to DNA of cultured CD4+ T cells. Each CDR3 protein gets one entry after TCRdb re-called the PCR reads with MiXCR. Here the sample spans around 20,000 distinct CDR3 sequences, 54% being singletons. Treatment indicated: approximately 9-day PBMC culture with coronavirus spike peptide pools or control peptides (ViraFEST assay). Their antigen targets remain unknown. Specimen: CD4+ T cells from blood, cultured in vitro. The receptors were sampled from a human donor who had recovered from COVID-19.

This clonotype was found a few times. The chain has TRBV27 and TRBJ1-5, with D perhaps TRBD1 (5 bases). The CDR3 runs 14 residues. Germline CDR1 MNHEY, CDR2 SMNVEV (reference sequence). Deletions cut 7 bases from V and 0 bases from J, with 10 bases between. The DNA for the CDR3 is TGTGCCAGCAACATACAGGCTAGCAATCAGCCCCAGCATTTT. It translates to CASNIQASNQPQHF.

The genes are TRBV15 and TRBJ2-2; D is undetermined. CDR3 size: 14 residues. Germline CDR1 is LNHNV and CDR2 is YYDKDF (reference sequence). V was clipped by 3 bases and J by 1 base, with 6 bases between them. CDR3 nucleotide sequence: TGTGCCACCAGCAGGACCCGGAACACCGGGGAGCTGTTTTTT. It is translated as CATSRTRNTGELFF.

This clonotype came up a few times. In DNA, the CDR3 is TGTGCCTGGAGCTATACAGGGAACACTGAAGCTTTCTTT. Translated, it gives CAWSYTGNTEAFF. The chain uses TRBV30 and TRBJ1-1; D perhaps matches TRBD1 (5 bases). Trimming took 3 bases from V and 1 from J, leaving 9 bases between them. CDR1 GTSNPN and CDR2 SVGIG come from the germline V gene (reference sequence). This CDR3 is 13 amino acids long.

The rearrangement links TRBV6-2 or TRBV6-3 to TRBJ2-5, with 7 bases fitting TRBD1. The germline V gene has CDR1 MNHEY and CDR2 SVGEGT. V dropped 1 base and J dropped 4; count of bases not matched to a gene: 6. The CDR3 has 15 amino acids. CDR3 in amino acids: CASSYYGTVVETQYF. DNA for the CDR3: TGTGCCAGCAGTTACTACGGGACAGTGGTAGAGACCCAGTACTTC.

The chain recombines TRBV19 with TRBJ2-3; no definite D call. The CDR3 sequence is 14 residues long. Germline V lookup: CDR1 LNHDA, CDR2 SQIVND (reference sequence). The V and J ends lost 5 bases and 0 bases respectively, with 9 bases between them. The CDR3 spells CASSPDRSTDTQYF. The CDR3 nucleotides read TGTGCCAGTAGTCCCGACCGTAGCACAGATACGCAGTATTTT. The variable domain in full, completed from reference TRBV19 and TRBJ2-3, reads DGGITQSPKYLFRKEGQNVTLSCEQNLNHDAMYWYRQDPGQGLRLIYYSQIVNDFQKGDIAEGYSVSREKKESFPLTVTSAQKNPTAFYLCASSPDRSTDTQYFGPGTRLTVL.

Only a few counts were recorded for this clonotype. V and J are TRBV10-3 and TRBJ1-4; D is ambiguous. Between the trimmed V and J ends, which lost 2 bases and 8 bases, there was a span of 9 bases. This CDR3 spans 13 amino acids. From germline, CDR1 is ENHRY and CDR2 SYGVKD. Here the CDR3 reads CAISEEEGEKLFF. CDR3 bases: TGTGCCATCAGTGAGGAGGAGGGCGAAAAACTGTTTTTT.

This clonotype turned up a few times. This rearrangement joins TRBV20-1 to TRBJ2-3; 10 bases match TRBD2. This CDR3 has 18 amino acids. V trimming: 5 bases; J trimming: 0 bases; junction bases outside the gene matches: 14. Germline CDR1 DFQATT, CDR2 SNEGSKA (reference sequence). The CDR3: CSAAAGTSEITSTDTQYF. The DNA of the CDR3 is TGCAGTGCTGCTGCAGGGACTAGCGAGATCACCAGCACAGATACGCAGTATTTT.

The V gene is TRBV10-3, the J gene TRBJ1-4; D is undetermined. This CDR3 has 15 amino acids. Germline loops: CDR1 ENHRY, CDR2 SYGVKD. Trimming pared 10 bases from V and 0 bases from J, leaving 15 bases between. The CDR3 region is CATRTAGATNEKLFF. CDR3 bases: TGTGCCACGCGGACCGCCGGCGCAACTAATGAAAAACTGTTTTTT.

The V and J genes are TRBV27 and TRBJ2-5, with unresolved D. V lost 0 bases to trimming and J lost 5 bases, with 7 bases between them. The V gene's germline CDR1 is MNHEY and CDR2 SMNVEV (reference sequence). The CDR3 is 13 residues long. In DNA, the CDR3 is TGTGCCAGCAGTTTATCCCAACGTGAGACCCAGTACTTC. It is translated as CASSLSQRETQYF.

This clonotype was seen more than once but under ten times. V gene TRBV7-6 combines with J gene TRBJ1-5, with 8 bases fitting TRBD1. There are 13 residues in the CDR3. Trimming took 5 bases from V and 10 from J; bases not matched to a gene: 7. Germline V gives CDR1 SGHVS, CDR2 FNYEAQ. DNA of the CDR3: TGTGCCAGCAGCCGTGACAGGGGCGGCCCCCAGCATTTT. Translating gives CASSRDRGGPQHF. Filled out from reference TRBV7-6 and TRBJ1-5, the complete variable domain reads GAGVSQSPRYKVTKRGQDVALRCDPISGHVSLYWYRQALGQGPEFLTYFNYEAQQDKSGLPNDRFSAERPEGSISTLTIQRTEQRDSAMYRCASSRDRGGPQHFGDGTRLSIL.

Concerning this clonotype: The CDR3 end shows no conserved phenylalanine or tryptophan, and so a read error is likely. The chain's CDR3 is CASSLVASGYGYTS. CDR3 in DNA: TGTGCCAGCAGCTTAGTCGCAAGCGGCTATGGCTACACCTCC. The chain has TRBV7-2 and TRBJ1-2; D is unclear. The V gene's germline CDR1 is SGHTA and CDR2 FQGNSA. The CDR3 consists of 14 residues. Trimming removed 1 base from V and 4 bases from J, with 10 bases in between.

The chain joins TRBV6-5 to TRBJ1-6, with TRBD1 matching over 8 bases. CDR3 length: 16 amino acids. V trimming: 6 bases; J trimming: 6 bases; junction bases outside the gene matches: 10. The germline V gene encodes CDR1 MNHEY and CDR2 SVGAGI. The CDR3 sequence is CASSYRGKPGNSPLHF. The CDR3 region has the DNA TGTGCCAGCAGCTACAGGGGGAAGCCTGGTAATTCACCCCTCCACTTT.

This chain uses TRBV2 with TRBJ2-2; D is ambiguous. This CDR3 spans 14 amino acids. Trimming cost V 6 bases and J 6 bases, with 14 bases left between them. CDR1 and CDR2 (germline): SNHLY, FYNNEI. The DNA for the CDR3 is TGTGCCAGCAGCCCCCCCAAGCGCTCCGGGGAGCTGTTTTTT. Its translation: CASSPPKRSGELFF.

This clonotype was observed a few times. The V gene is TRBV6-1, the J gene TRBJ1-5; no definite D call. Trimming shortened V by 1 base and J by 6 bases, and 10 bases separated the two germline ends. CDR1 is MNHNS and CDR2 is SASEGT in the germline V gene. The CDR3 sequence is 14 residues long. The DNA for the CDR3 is TGTGCCAGCAGTGAAGGAGGGAAAGGTCAGCCCCAGCATTTT. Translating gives CASSEGGKGQPQHF.

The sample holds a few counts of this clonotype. The CDR3 nucleotides are TGTGCCAGCGTTGGGGGGAAGGGAGAGACCCAGTACTTC. This encodes CASVGGKGETQYF. V and J are TRBV7-9 and TRBJ2-5; perhaps TRBD2 as D (6 bases). Germline loops: CDR1 SEHNR, CDR2 FQNEAQ (reference sequence). Trimming removed 8 bases at V and 4 bases at J, with 14 bases between. This CDR3 comprises 13 residues.

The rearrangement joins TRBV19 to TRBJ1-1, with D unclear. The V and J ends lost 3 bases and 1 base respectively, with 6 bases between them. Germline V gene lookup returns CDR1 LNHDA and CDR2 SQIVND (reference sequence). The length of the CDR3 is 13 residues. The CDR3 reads CASSIKENTEAFF. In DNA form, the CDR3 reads TGTGCCAGTAGTATTAAGGAGAACACTGAAGCTTTCTTT. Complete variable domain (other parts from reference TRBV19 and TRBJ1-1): DGGITQSPKYLFRKEGQNVTLSCEQNLNHDAMYWYRQDPGQGLRLIYYSQIVNDFQKGDIAEGYSVSREKKESFPLTVTSAQKNPTAFYLCASSIKENTEAFFGQGTRLTVV.

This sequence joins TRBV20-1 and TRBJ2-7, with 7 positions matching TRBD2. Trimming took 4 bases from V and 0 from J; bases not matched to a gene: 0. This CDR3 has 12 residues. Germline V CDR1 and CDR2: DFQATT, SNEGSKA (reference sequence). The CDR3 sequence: CSAKRGSYEQYF. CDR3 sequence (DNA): TGCAGTGCTAAGCGGGGCTCCTACGAGCAGTACTTC.

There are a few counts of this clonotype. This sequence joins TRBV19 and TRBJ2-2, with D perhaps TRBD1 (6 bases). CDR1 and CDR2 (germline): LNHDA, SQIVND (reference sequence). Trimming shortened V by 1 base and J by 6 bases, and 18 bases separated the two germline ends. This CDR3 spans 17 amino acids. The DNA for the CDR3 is TGTGCCAGTAGTATAGCCCCCCCACAGGGCACAGCCGGGGAGCTGTTTTTT. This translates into CASSIAPPQGTAGELFF.

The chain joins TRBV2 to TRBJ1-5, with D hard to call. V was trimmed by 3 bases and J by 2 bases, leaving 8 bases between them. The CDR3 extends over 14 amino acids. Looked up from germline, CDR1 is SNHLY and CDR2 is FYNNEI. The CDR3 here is CASSEDGGNQPQHF. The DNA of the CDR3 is TGTGCCAGCAGTGAGGACGGAGGCAATCAGCCCCAGCATTTT.

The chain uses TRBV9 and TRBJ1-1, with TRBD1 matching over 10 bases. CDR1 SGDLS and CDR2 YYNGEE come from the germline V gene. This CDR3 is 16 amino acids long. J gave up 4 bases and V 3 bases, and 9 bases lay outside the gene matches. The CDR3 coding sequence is TGTGCCAGCAGCGAGCGGGACAGGGGAACGGGCACTGAAGCTTTCTTT. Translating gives CASSERDRGTGTEAFF.

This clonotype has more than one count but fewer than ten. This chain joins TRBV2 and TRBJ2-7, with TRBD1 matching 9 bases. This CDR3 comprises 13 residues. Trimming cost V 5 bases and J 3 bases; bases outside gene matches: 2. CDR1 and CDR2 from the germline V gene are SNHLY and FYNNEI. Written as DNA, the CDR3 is TGTGCCAGCAGTAGACAGGGGGGCTACGAGCAGTACTTC. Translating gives CASSRQGGYEQYF.

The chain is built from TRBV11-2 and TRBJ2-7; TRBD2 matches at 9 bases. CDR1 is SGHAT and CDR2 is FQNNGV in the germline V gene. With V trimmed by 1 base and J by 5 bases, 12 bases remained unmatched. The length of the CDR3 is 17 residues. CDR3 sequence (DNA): TGTGCCAGCAGCTTAGGGGGACTAGCCGACAGCGGGAACGAGCAGTACTTC. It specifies CASSLGGLADSGNEQYF.

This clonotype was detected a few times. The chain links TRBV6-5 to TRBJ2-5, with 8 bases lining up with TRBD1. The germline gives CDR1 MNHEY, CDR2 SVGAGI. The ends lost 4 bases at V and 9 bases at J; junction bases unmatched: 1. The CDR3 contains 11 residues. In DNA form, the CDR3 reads TGTGCCAGCAGTTCCAGGGGGCCCCAGTACTTC. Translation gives CASSSRGPQYF.

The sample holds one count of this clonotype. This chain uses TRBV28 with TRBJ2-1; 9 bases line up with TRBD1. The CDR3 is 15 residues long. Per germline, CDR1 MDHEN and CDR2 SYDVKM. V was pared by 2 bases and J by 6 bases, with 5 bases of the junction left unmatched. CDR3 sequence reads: CASSLRGTGSNEQFF. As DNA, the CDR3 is TGTGCCAGCAGTTTACGTGGGACAGGGAGCAATGAGCAGTTCTTC.

As DNA, the CDR3 is TGCAGCGTTCTACAGGGAATCAATCAGCCCCAGCATTTT. Its protein product is CSVLQGINQPQHF. The V call is TRBV29-1, the J call TRBJ1-5; D is perhaps TRBD1 (6 bases). The germline CDR1 and CDR2 sequences are SQVTM and ANQGSEA. The length of the CDR3 is 13 residues. V lost 5 bases and J lost 3, with 11 bases in between.

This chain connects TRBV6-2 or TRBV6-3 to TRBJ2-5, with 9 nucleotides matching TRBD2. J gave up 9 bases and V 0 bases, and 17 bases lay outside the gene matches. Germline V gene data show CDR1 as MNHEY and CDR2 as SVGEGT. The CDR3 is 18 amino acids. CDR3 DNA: TGTGCCAGCAGTTACTCGATTCGAGCGGGGGGCTTCCTGTTGGCCCAGTACTTC. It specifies CASSYSIRAGGFLLAQYF.

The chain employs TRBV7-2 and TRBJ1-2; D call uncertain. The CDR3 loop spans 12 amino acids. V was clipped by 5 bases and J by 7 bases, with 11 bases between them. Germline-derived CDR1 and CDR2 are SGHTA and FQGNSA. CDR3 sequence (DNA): TGTGCCAGCAGCCCCTCTCGGGGTGGCTACACCTTC. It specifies CASSPSRGGYTF.

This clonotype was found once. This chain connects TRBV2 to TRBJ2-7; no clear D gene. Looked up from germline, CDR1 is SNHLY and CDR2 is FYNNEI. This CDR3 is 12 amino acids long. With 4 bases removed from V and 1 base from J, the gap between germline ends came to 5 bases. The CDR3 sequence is CASSVQSYEQYF. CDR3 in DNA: TGTGCCAGCAGTGTTCAGTCCTACGAGCAGTACTTC.